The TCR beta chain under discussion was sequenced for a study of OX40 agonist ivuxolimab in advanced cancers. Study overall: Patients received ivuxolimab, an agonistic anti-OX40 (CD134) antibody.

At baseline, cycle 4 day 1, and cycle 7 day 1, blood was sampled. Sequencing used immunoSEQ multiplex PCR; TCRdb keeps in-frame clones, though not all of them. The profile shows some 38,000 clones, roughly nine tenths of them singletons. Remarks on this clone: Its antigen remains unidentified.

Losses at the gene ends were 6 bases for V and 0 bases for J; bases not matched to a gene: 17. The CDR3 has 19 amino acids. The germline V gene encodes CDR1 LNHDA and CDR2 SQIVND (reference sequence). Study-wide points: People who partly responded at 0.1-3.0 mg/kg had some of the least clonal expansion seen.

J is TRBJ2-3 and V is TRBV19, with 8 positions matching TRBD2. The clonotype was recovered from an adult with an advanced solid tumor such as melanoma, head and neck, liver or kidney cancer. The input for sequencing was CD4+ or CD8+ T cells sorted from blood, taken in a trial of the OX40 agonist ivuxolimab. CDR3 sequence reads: CASSPRGGGRSTSTDTQYF. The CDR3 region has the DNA TGTGCCAGTAGCCCCCGGGGGGGCGGGAGATCAACTAGCACAGATACGCAGTATTTT.